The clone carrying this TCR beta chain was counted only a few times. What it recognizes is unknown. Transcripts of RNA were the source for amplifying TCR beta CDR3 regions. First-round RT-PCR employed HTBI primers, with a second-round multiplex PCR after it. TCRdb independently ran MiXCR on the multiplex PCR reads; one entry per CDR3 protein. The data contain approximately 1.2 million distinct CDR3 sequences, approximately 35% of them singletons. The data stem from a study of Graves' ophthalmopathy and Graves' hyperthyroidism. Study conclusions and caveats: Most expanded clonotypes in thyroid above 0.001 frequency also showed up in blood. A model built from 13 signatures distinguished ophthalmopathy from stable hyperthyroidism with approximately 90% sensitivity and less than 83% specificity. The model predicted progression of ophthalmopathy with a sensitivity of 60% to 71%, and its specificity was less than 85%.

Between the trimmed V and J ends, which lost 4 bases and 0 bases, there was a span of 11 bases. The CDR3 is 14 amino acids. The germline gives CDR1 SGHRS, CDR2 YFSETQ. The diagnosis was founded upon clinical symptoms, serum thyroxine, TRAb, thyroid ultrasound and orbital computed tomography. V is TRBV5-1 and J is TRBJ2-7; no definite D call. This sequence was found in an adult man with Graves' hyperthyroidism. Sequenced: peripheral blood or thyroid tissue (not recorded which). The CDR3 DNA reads TGCGCCAGCAGCCATGGGGTGAGCTCCTACGAGCAGTACTTC. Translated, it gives CASSHGVSSYEQYF.